The T cell receptor beta chain described here comes from a study of blood T cell repertoires in COVID-19. CDR3 length equals 14 residues. The germline V gene has CDR1 MDHEN and CDR2 SYDVKM. Trimming pared 5 bases from V and 1 base from J, leaving 11 bases between. Original processing notes: Estimates of nucleated cell counts were drawn from the amplification of reference gene primers. Libraries were prepared by immunoSEQ multiplex PCR; TCRdb keeps only in-frame clonotypes and omits some of them. V and J calls and clone size are copied from that table; D and trimming were computed from the DNA. Of 100,000 to 150,000 clones listed, 88% are singletons.

Sequencing was performed on peripheral blood. The rearrangement uses TRBV28 and TRBJ1-1; D not certain. The TCR was taken from a human donor in a cohort sampled during active COVID-19. CDR3 nucleotide sequence: TGTGCCAGCAGTCCCCCAGAGGGGAACACTGAAGCTTTCTTT. Translated, it gives CASSPPEGNTEAFF.